This section outlines one TCR beta chain sequence together with its context. TCRdb analysed the 5' RACE reads with MiXCR anew, one entry per CDR3 protein. The data show 470,000 or so distinct CDR3 sequences, around 17% seen once. These data are taken from a study of T-cell memory formation after mild COVID-19. The clonotype comes from a man younger than 35 who had mild COVID-19 (a few samples of this study predate the infection). Cell type and time point are not known. The source material was PBMCs or a T cell subset sorted from them (not recorded which).

The CDR3 DNA sequence: TGCAGTGCTAGAGCCTACATTTCGACCACAAAGGGAGCAACTAATGAAAAACTGTTTTTT. Residues: CSARAYISTTKGATNEKLFF. The V call is TRBV20-1, the J call TRBJ1-4; D remains ambiguous. Germline lookup yields CDR1 DFQATT and CDR2 SNEGSKA (reference sequence). V lost 1 base, J lost 0 bases, and 24 bases lay in between. This CDR3 has 20 residues.